Listed here is a single T cell receptor beta chain. Its antigen is unknown. The sample is drawn from a study of graft-versus-host responses after intestinal transplantation. Study at large: The study gave all recipients anti-thymocyte globulin induction, then tacrolimus and steroids for 2 to 3 years. Study-wide results and limits: Among recipient marrow samples, GvH clones were found; some appeared first in ileum or blood. Some patients had graft-donor T cell macrochimerism. In their allografts, the ratios of graft-versus-host to host-versus-graft T cell clones were high.

Germline CDR1 SQVTM, CDR2 ANQGSEA. CDR3 length equals 14 residues. Trimming left V 0 bases short and J 4 bases short, with 12 bases between. The table came from immunoSEQ multiplex PCR; TCRdb's copy has only in-frame clones and leaves some out. Here the sample spans about 82,000 clones, 91% being singletons. The receptor was isolated from a human donor who received an intestinal transplant. The specimen comprised unstimulated CD4+ T cells sorted from spleen or lymph node cells, sampled before intestinal transplant. V gene TRBV29-1 combines with J gene TRBJ1-2, with D unresolved. CDR3 amino acids: CSVEDLWQRYGYTF. CDR3 sequence (DNA): TGCAGCGTTGAAGATCTCTGGCAGCGCTATGGCTACACCTTC. Drawing the rest from reference TRBV29-1 and TRBJ1-2, the complete variable domain is SAVISQKPSRDICQRGTSLTIQCQVDSQVTMMFWYRQQPGQSLTLIATANQGSEATYESGFVIDKFPISRPNLTFSTLTVSNMSPEDSSIYLCSVEDLWQRYGYTFGSGTRLTVV.